This TCR beta chain was identified in a study of cytomegalovirus exposure and HLA in healthy donors. The wider study: Approximately 180 million T cells yielded around 120 million unique TCR beta sequences in earlier analysis.

This CDR3 is 17 amino acids long. Germline V gives CDR1 SGHNT, CDR2 YYREEE (reference sequence). Losses at the gene ends were 0 bases for V and 1 base for J; bases not matched to a gene: 4. Use of 60 Vbeta and 13 Jbeta primers characterized the PCR. The method was immunoSEQ multiplex PCR; TCRdb's version includes in-frame clones alone and lacks a portion of them. Of 100,000 to 150,000 clones in the sample, over 65% were seen once. Sequenced sample: PBMCs. The chain couples TRBV5-4 to TRBJ2-5, with 12 positions matching TRBD2. This receptor was taken from a man aged 25 to 45 in good health and CMV-seropositive. CDR3 amino acids: CASSLETSGSLQETQYF. The CDR3 bases are TGTGCCAGCAGCTTGGAGACTAGCGGGAGCCTCCAAGAGACCCAGTACTTC.